A selection of T cell receptor beta chains follows, all from one sample in a study of blood T cell repertoires in COVID-19. The data were produced by immunoSEQ multiplex PCR, yet TCRdb's version contains in-frame clones alone and is incomplete. The sample shows nearly 200,000 clones, around nine tenths of them seen only once. Sequenced material: peripheral blood. These receptor sequences come from a woman in her 40s who had recovered from COVID-19. CDR3s include the opening cysteine and the closing phenylalanine or tryptophan. The D gene is left open where the match is weak. Where a row states a size, it is once, few, many or the class of an expanded clone; other rows omit it.

d_gene,j_gene,v_gene,abundance,CDR3aa
NA,TRBJ2-5,TRBV18,NA,CASSPRQPATGRKETQYF
NA,TRBJ1-4,TRBV7-8,NA,CASSLARGLGLGDFATNEKLFF
NA,TRBJ2-4,TRBV14,once,CASSPGVLAPSRAKNIQYF
NA,TRBJ2-7,TRBV27,NA,CASGRGQVYEQYF
TRBD1,TRBJ2-1,TRBV7-9,NA,CASSLLQGKYNEQFF
NA,TRBJ2-5,TRBV20-1,NA,CSASRAGWQETQYF
NA,TRBJ2-3,TRBV7-6,NA,CASSLGAHTDTQYF
NA,TRBJ2-7,TRBV13,NA,CASSLRAGLLTYEQYF
TRBD1,TRBJ2-3,TRBV29-1,NA,CSVGVDRGNTDTQYF
NA,TRBJ1-3,TRBV7-8,NA,CASSLIRGSDGNTIYF
NA,TRBJ2-1,TRBV4-2,NA,CASSQGIGAELYNEQFF